The source of this T cell receptor (beta chain) is a study of Graves' ophthalmopathy and Graves' hyperthyroidism. Study summary: Peripheral blood collection took place at initial diagnosis, before any treatment.

Study observations and caveats: Most expanded clonotypes in thyroid above 0.001 frequency also showed up in blood. With around 69% sensitivity and approximately 72% specificity, the model predicted ophthalmopathy progression.

Investigators amplified TCR beta CDR3 regions from RNA transcripts. The authors performed first-round RT-PCR with HTBI primers and then a second-round multiplex PCR. One entry per CDR3 protein results from TCRdb running MiXCR on the multiplex PCR reads. Among about 620,000 distinct CDR3 sequences listed, 22% were seen once. This clonotype came up many times. As yet, its antigen is unknown. The V gene end was trimmed by 7 bases and the J gene end by 4 bases; junction bases not matched to a gene: 9. This CDR3 contains 15 residues. The V call is TRBV12-3 or TRBV12-4, the J call TRBJ1-3; the match to TRBD1 covers 8 bases. The sequence derives from a woman between 18 and 30 years old with stable Graves' hyperthyroidism. Some clones in this sample may be carry-over from other donors' samples. The specimen was peripheral blood. The DNA of the CDR3 is TGTGCCAGCAAACCTACAGGGGGTACGGGAAACACCATATATTTT. It translates to CASKPTGGTGNTIYF.